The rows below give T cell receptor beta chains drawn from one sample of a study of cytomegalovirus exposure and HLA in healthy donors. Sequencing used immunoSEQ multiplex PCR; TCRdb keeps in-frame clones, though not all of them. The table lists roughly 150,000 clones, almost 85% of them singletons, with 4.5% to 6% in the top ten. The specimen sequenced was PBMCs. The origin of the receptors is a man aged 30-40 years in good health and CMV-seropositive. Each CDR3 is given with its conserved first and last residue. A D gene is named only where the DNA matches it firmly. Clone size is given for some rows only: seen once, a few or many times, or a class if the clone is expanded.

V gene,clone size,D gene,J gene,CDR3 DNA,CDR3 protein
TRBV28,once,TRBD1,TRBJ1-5,TGTGCCAGCACCCCCACCGGACAGGTCTGGAATCAGCCCCAGCATTTT,CASTPTGQVWNQPQHF
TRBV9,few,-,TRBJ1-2,TGTGCCAGCAGCGTAGTTGGGGGAGGCTATGGCTACACCTTC,CASSVVGGGYGYTF
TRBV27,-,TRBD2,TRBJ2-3,TGTGCCAGCAGTTTATTCGGAGGCGGGGGGGCTGGAGATACGCAGTATTTT,CASSLFGGGGAGDTQYF
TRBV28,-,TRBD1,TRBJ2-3,TGTGCCAGCAGGGACAGGAATACAGATACGCAGTATTTT,CASRDRNTDTQYF
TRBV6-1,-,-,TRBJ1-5,TGTGCCAGCTTGTCAAATAATCAGCCCCAGCATTTT,CASLSNNQPQHF
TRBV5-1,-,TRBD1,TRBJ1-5,TGCGCCAGCAGCTTGGGAGGGACAGGGAAAAATCAGCCCCAGCATTTT,CASSLGGTGKNQPQHF
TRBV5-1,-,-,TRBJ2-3,TGCGCCAGCAGCAAGGGAAGGGGTATCACAGATACGCAGTATTTT,CASSKGRGITDTQYF
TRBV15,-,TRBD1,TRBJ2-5,TGTGCCACCAAAACCGACAGGGGTCAAGAGACCCAGTACTTC,CATKTDRGQETQYF
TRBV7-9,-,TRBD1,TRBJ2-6,TGTTCCAGCAGCTCCGGGACAGGGGTGCGTGCGGGGGCCAACGTCCTGACTTTC,CSSSSGTGVRAGANVLTF
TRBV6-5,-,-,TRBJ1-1,TGTGCCAGCAGTTCCCCCTACAGGGTGGGTGAAGCTTTCTTT,CASSSPYRVGEAFF
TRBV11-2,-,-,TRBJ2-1,TGTGCCAGCAGCTTAGTCCCAAACAGGGGAGGCAGGAATGAGCAGTTCTTC,CASSLVPNRGGRNEQFF
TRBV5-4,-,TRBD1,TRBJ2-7,TGTGCCAGCAGCGTGGACAGGGGCTCCTACGAGCAGTACTTC,CASSVDRGSYEQYF
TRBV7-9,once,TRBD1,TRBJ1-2,TGTGCCAGCTCCGCCATGACAGGGGGAATAGGCTACACCTTC,CASSAMTGGIGYTF
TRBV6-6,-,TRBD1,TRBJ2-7,TGTGCCAGCAGTTCCAGTGGGACAGGGGCCCCCTACGAGCAGTACTTC,CASSSSGTGAPYEQYF
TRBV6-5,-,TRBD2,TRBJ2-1,TGTGCCAGCACCAGCGGGAGGGCCTATGCTGAGCAGTTCTTC,CASTSGRAYAEQFF
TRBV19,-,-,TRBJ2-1,TGTGCCAGTACCTCTCGCAATGAGCAGTTCTTC,CASTSRNEQFF
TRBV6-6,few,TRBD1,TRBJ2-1,TGTGCCAGCAGCCCGGACAGGCGGGTCTACAATGAGCAGTTCTTC,CASSPDRRVYNEQFF
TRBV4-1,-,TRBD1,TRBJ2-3,TGCGCCAGCAGCCGTACTCCCGGGACAGGGATAAGTGGTGGGGCGCAGTATTTT,CASSRTPGTGISGGAQYF
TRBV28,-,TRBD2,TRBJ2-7,TGTGCCAGCAGTTTAGCAGCGGGGTACGAGCAGTACTTC,CASSLAAGYEQYF
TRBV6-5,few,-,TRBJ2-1,TGTGCCAGCAGTACGACAGTTTTTGAGCAGTTCTTC,CASSTTVFEQFF
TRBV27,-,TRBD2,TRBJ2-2,TGTGCCAGCAGTTGGGGACTAGCGGGAGATGCCGGGGAGCTGTTTTTT,CASSWGLAGDAGELFF
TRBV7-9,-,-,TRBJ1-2,TGTTCCAGCAGCCCTTCGGACTATGGCTACACCTTC,CSSSPSDYGYTF
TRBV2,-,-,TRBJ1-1,TGTGCCAGCAGATTGGGCAGGAACACTGAAGCTTTCTTT,CASRLGRNTEAFF
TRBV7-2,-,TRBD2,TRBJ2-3,TGTGCCAGCAGCTTAGGGAGGGGTAGCGGGGTGGGGACAGATACGCAGTATTTT,CASSLGRGSGVGTDTQYF
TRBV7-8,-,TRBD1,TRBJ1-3,TGTGCCAGCAGCCAGAGTACAGGGGGCCGGTTATCTGGAAACACCATATATTTT,CASSQSTGGRLSGNTIYF
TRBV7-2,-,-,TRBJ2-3,TGTGCCAGCAGCTTGGCCACAGATACGCAGTATTTT,CASSLATDTQYF
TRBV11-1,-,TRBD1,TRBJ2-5,TGTGCCAGCAGCTTCAGAGGACAGGGGGCGCGGGAGACCCAGTACTTC,CASSFRGQGARETQYF
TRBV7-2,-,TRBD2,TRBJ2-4,TGTGCCAGCAGCCCTGGGGGGGATGCCAAAAACATTCAGTACTTC,CASSPGGDAKNIQYF
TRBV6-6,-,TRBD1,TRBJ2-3,TGTGCCAGCAGTTACTCGAGGACAGGAATTTCAGATACGCAGTATTTT,CASSYSRTGISDTQYF
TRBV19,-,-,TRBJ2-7,TGTGCCAGTACTAAGCGGACCTACGAGCAGTACTTC,CASTKRTYEQYF
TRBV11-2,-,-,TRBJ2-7,TGTGCCAGCAGCCCCCTAAGACGGACAGAGATCTACGAGCAGTACTTC,CASSPLRRTEIYEQYF
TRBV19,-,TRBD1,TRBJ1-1,TGTGCCAGTAAGGGACAGGAGAACACTGAAGCTTTCTTT,CASKGQENTEAFF
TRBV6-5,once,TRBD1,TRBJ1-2,TGTGCCAGCAGTTGGGACAGTTACTATGGCTACACCTTC,CASSWDSYYGYTF
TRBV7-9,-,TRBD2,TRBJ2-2,TGTGCCAGCAACTACGGGAGGGGTAACACCGGGGAGCTGTTTTTT,CASNYGRGNTGELFF
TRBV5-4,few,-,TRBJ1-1,TGTGCCAGCAGCCAGAGCAGGGCGAACACTGAAGCTTTCTTT,CASSQSRANTEAFF
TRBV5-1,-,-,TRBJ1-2,TGCGCCAGCAGCTCCCGTCCGGGACATCCGAGTGGCTACACCTTC,CASSSRPGHPSGYTF